These 20 T cell receptor beta chains came from one sample sequenced in a study of read filtering for tumor transcriptome and immune sequencing. Molecular barcoded adaptors covering alpha/delta and beta/gamma chains were used on 400 ng RNA. Using its own MiXCR run on the reads, TCRdb lists one record per CDR3 protein. Altogether about 15,000 distinct CDR3 sequences are present, just over 20% being singletons, with the ten largest covering 80%. The specimen sequenced was a population of CD138-negative cells sorted from bone marrow. These receptor sequences come from a donor at least 40 years old with multiple myeloma.

This clonotype appeared a few times. The chain is built from TRBV5-1 and TRBJ1-1; 7 positions agree with TRBD1. Germline-derived CDR1 and CDR2 are SGHRS and YFSETQ. The trim removed 4 bases at V and 5 bases at J, leaving 11 bases unmatched. The CDR3 has 15 residues. The CDR3: CASSTDRVSGTEAFF. The CDR3 DNA follows: TGCGCCAGCAGCACAGACAGGGTGAGCGGGACTGAAGCTTTCTTT.

V usage is TRBV6-1 and J usage is TRBJ2-5; TRBD1 or TRBD2 may be the D gene (5 bases each). Trimming removed 6 bases at V and 4 bases at J, with 15 bases between. The germline V gene encodes CDR1 MNHNS and CDR2 SASEGT. The CDR3 is 14 amino acids. This CDR3 reads CASREGIRGETQYF. In DNA, the CDR3 is TGTGCCAGCAGAGAGGGGATTAGGGGAGAGACCCAGTACTTC.

Details on this clonotype: A far bigger clonotype differs at one base, so this is likely a read error. The V and J genes are TRBV12-3 or TRBV12-4 and TRBJ1-6; D is ambiguous. Gene TRBJ1-1 matches the end of the DNA better, so the J call may be wrong. The CDR3 extends over 15 amino acids. CDR3 sequence (DNA): TGTGCCAGCAGTGCGGCGCGTAGGGCAAACACTGAAGCTTTCTTT. Translation: CASSAARRANTEAFF.

This clonotype was detected ten times or more. The chain recombines TRBV7-9 with TRBJ1-5; a possible D gene is TRBD1 (5 bases). V lost 8 bases and J lost 4, with 9 bases in between. The germline V gene has CDR1 SEHNR and CDR2 FQNEAQ (reference sequence). The CDR3 runs to 12 residues. The CDR3 loop is CASSWGNQPQHF. CDR3 coding DNA: TGTGCCAGCTCTTGGGGGAATCAGCCCCAGCATTTT.

J is TRBJ2-3 and V is TRBV2, with D perhaps matching TRBD1 (5 bases). V gave up 7 bases and J gave up 4 bases, with 12 bases separating them. CDR1 is SNHLY, CDR2 FYNNEI, per germline. CDR3 length: 13 residues. CDR3 sequence reads: CASTLQGPDTQYF. CDR3 nucleotide sequence: TGTGCCAGCACCCTGCAGGGCCCAGATACGCAGTATTTT. Complete variable domain (other parts from reference TRBV2 and TRBJ2-3): EPEVTQTPSHQVTQMGQEVILRCVPISNHLYFYWYRQILGQKVEFLVSFYNNEISEKSEIFDDQFSVERPDGSNFTLKIRSTKLEDSAMYFCASTLQGPDTQYFGPGTRLTVL.

V and J are TRBV13 and TRBJ1-6; 7 bases map to TRBD1. The CDR3 length is 16 residues. Germline V CDR1 and CDR2: PRHDT, FYEKMQ (reference sequence). J was trimmed by 10 bases and V by 0 bases; bases with no gene match: 9. CDR3 in amino acids: CASSLGSTGIASPLHF. As DNA, the CDR3 is TGTGCCAGCAGCTTAGGGTCGACAGGGATTGCGTCACCCCTCCACTTT.

In this sample, this clonotype turned up a few times. V is TRBV19 and J is TRBJ1-1; 9 bases agree with TRBD1. V gave up 6 bases and J gave up 1 base; unmatched junction bases: 6. The CDR3 loop spans 15 amino acids. CDR1 and CDR2 from the germline V gene are LNHDA and SQIVND (reference sequence). The CDR3: CASRVPGQGNTEAFF. For the CDR3, the DNA is TGTGCCAGTAGAGTCCCGGGACAGGGGAACACTGAAGCTTTCTTT.

This clonotype has a handful of counts. The gene calls are TRBV2 and TRBJ1-1; D call uncertain. This CDR3 region has 14 residues. Trimming removed 6 bases from V and 0 bases from J, with 11 bases in between. Germline V gene lookup returns CDR1 SNHLY and CDR2 FYNNEI. The CDR3 region is CASSLTPMNTEAFF. CDR3 DNA: TGTGCCAGCAGCTTGACTCCCATGAACACTGAAGCTTTCTTT.

Turning to this clonotype: A much larger clone sits a single nucleotide away, making a read error possible. This CDR3 is missing its conserved last phenylalanine or tryptophan, likely due to a read error. The rearrangement joins TRBV7-2 to TRBJ2-1, with 9 bases aligning to TRBD2. The J segment lost 8 bases and the V segment lost 6 bases, leaving 14 bases of the junction unmatched. The CDR3 loop spans 16 amino acids. The germline V gene has CDR1 SGHTA and CDR2 FQGNSA. The CDR3: CASSLSAGTSWDEQFL. CDR3 sequence (DNA): TGTGCCAGCAGTCTCTCCGCCGGGACTAGCTGGGATGAGCAGTTCCTC.

CDR3 bases: TGTGCCACCAGTGATGCAGCCGGGACCCAAGAGACCCAGTACTTC. It yields the protein CATSDAAGTQETQYF. V gene TRBV24-1 combines with J gene TRBJ2-5; either TRBD1 or TRBD2 may fit D (5 bases each). Per germline, CDR1 KGHDR and CDR2 SFDVKD. The V gene lost 3 bases and the J gene lost 1 base, with 11 bases spanning the gap. This CDR3 is 15 amino acids long.

Worth noting for this clonotype: A much larger clone sits a single nucleotide away, making a read error possible. This chain's CDR3 is CASSPGQASETQYF. In DNA, the CDR3 is TGCGCCAGCTCCCCGGGGCAGGCCTCAGAGACCCAGTACTTC. J is TRBJ2-5 and V is TRBV5-1, with D perhaps assigned TRBD1 or TRBD2 (5 bases each). Trimming stripped 7 bases from V and 4 bases from J, with 17 bases between. The CDR3 runs 14 residues. Germline V gives CDR1 SGHRS, CDR2 YFSETQ. Full variable domain (remainder filled in from reference TRBV5-1 and TRBJ2-5): KAGVTQTPRYLIKTRGQQVTLSCSPISGHRSVSWYQQTPGQGLQFLFEYFSETQRNKGNFPGRFSGRQFSNSRSEMNVSTLELGDSALYLCASSPGQASETQYFGPGTRLLVL.

The V gene is TRBV30, the J gene TRBJ2-6, with a possible D match to TRBD1 (5 bases). Germline loops: CDR1 GTSNPN, CDR2 SVGIG (reference sequence). Deletions cut 4 bases from V and 0 bases from J, with 10 bases between. The CDR3 consists of 15 residues. The CDR3 DNA reads as TGTGCCTGGAATCAACAGGCCTCTGGGGCCAACGTCCTGACTTTC. This codes for CAWNQQASGANVLTF.

Ten or more counts support this clonotype. This chain links TRBV2 with TRBJ2-3; 9 bases are shared with TRBD1. Per the germline V gene, CDR1 is SNHLY and CDR2 is FYNNEI. This CDR3 is 15 amino acids long. The V segment lost 5 bases and the J segment 3 bases; nucleotides outside the gene matches: 6. CDR3 loop: CASSWDREITDTQYF. The CDR3, as DNA: TGTGCCAGCAGTTGGGACAGGGAGATTACAGATACGCAGTATTTT.

The CDR3, as DNA: TGCGCCAGCAGTGAGAATGGACAGACACTCCAGGAGACCCAGTACTTC. Protein sequence: CASSENGQTLQETQYF. The V call is TRBV10-2, the J call TRBJ2-5, with D perhaps matching TRBD1 (6 bases). The germline V and J ends were trimmed by 2 bases and 5 bases, with 18 bases remaining between them. The CDR3 length is 16 residues. The germline CDR1 and CDR2 sequences are WSHSY and SAAADI.

This clonotype was recorded many times. The rearrangement uses TRBV5-1 and TRBJ1-1; no definite D call. The V gene's germline CDR1 is SGHRS and CDR2 YFSETQ. Between the trimmed V and J ends, which lost 4 bases and 5 bases, there was a span of 9 bases. This CDR3 has 12 amino acids. The CDR3 reads CASSHTGTEAFF. The CDR3 bases are TGCGCCAGCAGCCACACGGGTACTGAAGCTTTCTTT.

CDR3: CASSGQNNEKLFF. The CDR3 nucleotides read TGTGCCAGCTCGGGCCAGAACAATGAAAAACTGTTTTTT. The V and J genes are TRBV7-9 and TRBJ1-4; no reliable D call. V lost 8 bases to trimming and J lost 5 bases, with 12 bases between them. Germline CDR1 is SEHNR and CDR2 is FQNEAQ (reference sequence). This CDR3 has 13 residues. Using reference TRBV7-9 and TRBJ1-4 for the parts outside the CDR3, the full variable domain is DTGVSQNPRHKITKRGQNVTFRCDPISEHNRLYWYRQTLGQGPEFLTYFQNEAQLEKSRLLSDRFSAERPKGSFSTLEIQRTEQGDSAMYLCASSGQNNEKLFFGSGTQLSVL.

This clonotype was observed a few times. Written as DNA, the CDR3 is TGTGCCAGTAGTATCGTGAACGGAGGATCCGGAGATACGCAGTATTTT. The encoded protein is CASSIVNGGSGDTQYF. The chain combines TRBV19 with TRBJ2-3; D might be TRBD2 (5 bases). The CDR3 loop spans 16 amino acids. Trimming left V 3 bases short and J 5 bases short, with 18 bases between. Germline V lookup: CDR1 LNHDA, CDR2 SQIVND (reference sequence).

This clonotype was recorded at least ten times. The chain has TRBV20-1 and TRBJ2-1; 9 bases agree with TRBD2. Germline trimming cut 0 bases from V and 4 bases from J; bases unmatched to any gene: 4. Germline V lookup: CDR1 DFQATT, CDR2 SNEGSKA (reference sequence). This CDR3 is built from 15 residues. The CDR3 loop reads CSAREREGAYNEQFF. DNA of the CDR3: TGCAGTGCTAGAGAGCGGGAGGGGGCATACAATGAGCAGTTCTTC.

The table lists this clonotype with many counts. V and J are TRBV19 and TRBJ1-1, with D hard to call. CDR1 LNHDA and CDR2 SQIVND come from the germline V gene (reference sequence). This CDR3 is 12 amino acids long. V dropped 7 bases and J dropped 5 bases, with 11 bases sitting between them. CDR3 nucleotide sequence: TGTGCCAGTATTGGAGGGTGGACTGAAGCTTTCTTT. Its translation is CASIGGWTEAFF.

This clonotype was recorded at least ten times. This chain joins TRBV6-6 and TRBJ2-3, with D unclear. The CDR3 consists of 12 residues. Trimming shortened V by 5 bases and J by 7 bases, and 10 bases separated the two germline ends. Germline-derived CDR1 and CDR2 are MNHNY and SVGAGI (reference sequence). The CDR3 region is CASSTTIHTQYF. The CDR3 DNA reads as TGTGCCAGCAGTACCACTATTCATACGCAGTATTTT.